This T cell receptor (beta chain) was recovered during a study of blood T cell repertoires in COVID-19. CDR3 length equals 14 residues. The V end lost 7 bases, the J end lost 3 bases, and 12 bases lay between the germline ends. Germline CDR1 and CDR2: MNHEY and SMNVEV (reference sequence). The method was immunoSEQ multiplex PCR; TCRdb's version includes in-frame clones alone and lacks a portion of them. This sample has around 160,000 clones, with roughly 89% found just once. This receptor was taken from a woman aged 45-59 years who had been exposed to COVID-19. Material: PBMCs or T cells enriched from blood (not recorded which). V usage is TRBV27 and J usage is TRBJ2-2; D uncertain. CDR3 in DNA: TGTGCCAGCACCTACGGTCATTACACCGGGGAGCTGTTTTTT. The encoded protein is CASTYGHYTGELFF.